A single sample gave rise to the 18 T cell receptor beta chains below, sequenced in a study of blood T cell repertoires in COVID-19. Sequencing was performed with immunoSEQ multiplex PCR; in TCRdb, only in-frame clones are kept and a portion is missing. The sample has tens of thousands of clones, about 90% seen once. Sequenced sample: peripheral blood. The receptor set was obtained from a human donor in a cohort sampled during active COVID-19.

The CDR3 protein is CASSPGAGSSGNTIYF. The CDR3 DNA follows: TGTGCCAGCAGCCCCGGGGCGGGGAGCTCTGGAAACACCATATATTTT. This sequence joins TRBV7-7 and TRBJ1-3; D possibly corresponds to TRBD1 (5 bases). The V end lost 5 bases, the J end lost 0 bases, and 14 bases lay between the germline ends. This CDR3 region has 16 residues. Germline CDR1 and CDR2: SSHAT and FNYEAQ (reference sequence).

The chain couples TRBV5-6 to TRBJ1-5; 9 bases align to TRBD1. This CDR3 is built from 14 residues. Unmatched junction bases numbered 6, after V lost 3 bases and J lost 8 bases. Germline assignment: CDR1 SGHDT and CDR2 YYEEEE. This CDR3 is CASSSWTGAEPQHF. In DNA, the CDR3 is TGTGCCAGCAGCTCATGGACAGGGGCGGAGCCCCAGCATTTT.

The genes are TRBV27 and TRBJ2-7, with D maybe TRBD2 (6 bases). The CDR3 totals 13 residues. The V end was cut by 6 bases, the J end by 7 bases, with 16 bases between. Germline loops: CDR1 MNHEY, CDR2 SMNVEV (reference sequence). The CDR3 is CASRRDASWEQYF. DNA for the CDR3: TGTGCCAGCAGGCGGGACGCGTCTTGGGAGCAGTACTTC.

This clone turned up a few times. The chain is built from TRBV18 and TRBJ1-5; 8 nucleotides agree with TRBD1. Germline CDR1 is KGHSH and CDR2 is LQKENI. With V trimmed by 1 base and J by 3 bases, 8 bases remained unmatched. The CDR3 loop spans 17 amino acids. CDR3 sequence reads: CASSPQAGGSNNQPQHF. CDR3 nucleotide sequence: TGTGCCAGCTCACCACAGGCAGGGGGCAGTAACAATCAGCCCCAGCATTTT.

The chain employs TRBV5-6 and TRBJ2-5, with 10 positions matching TRBD2. Per the germline V gene, CDR1 is SGHDT and CDR2 is YYEEEE. The J segment lost 5 bases and the V segment lost 0 bases, leaving 10 bases of the junction unmatched. CDR3 length equals 17 residues. CDR3 region: CASSLAWAGLALETQYF. DNA for the CDR3: TGTGCCAGCAGCTTGGCGTGGGCGGGACTAGCGTTGGAGACCCAGTACTTC.

This clone has just a few counts. The rearrangement joins TRBV30 to TRBJ1-6; D might be TRBD1 (5 bases). The germline CDR1 and CDR2 sequences are GTSNPN and SVGIG (reference sequence). V lost 3 bases and J 8 bases, leaving 11 bases between the germline ends. The CDR3 contains 13 residues. The CDR3 here is CAWSQGGDSPLHF. For the CDR3, the DNA is TGTGCCTGGAGCCAGGGAGGTGATTCACCCCTCCACTTT. Together with reference TRBV30 and TRBJ1-6, the CDR3 gives the full variable domain: SQTIHQWPATLVQPVGSPLSLECTVEGTSNPNLYWYRQAAGRGLQLLFYSVGIGQISSEVPQNLSASRPQDRQFILSSKKLLLSDSGFYLCAWSQGGDSPLHFGNGTRLTVT.

This clone was observed a single time. The chain joins TRBV10-1 to TRBJ2-4, with a tentative D call TRBD2 (5 bases). The CDR3 is 13 amino acids. V lost 2 bases, J lost 9 bases, and 11 bases lay in between. The germline gives CDR1 WNHNN, CDR2 SYGVQD (reference sequence). CDR3 sequence (DNA): TGCGCCAGCAGTGAGACACTAGGGAGCATTCAGTACTTC. Protein: CASSETLGSIQYF.

The rearrangement links TRBV3-1 (or the pseudogene TRBV3-2) to TRBJ2-1; 9 nucleotides line up with TRBD2. The CDR3 totals 16 residues. The J segment lost 0 bases and the V segment lost 5 bases, leaving 5 bases of the junction unmatched. Germline V gene sequence: CDR1 LGHDT, CDR2 YNNKEL (reference sequence). The CDR3 DNA sequence: TGTGCCAGCAGCTCTGTAGCGGGGGACTCCTACAATGAGCAGTTCTTC. It encodes CASSSVAGDSYNEQFF.

The gene calls are TRBV7-9 and TRBJ1-4, with unresolved D. V was shortened by 4 bases and J by 6 bases, with 12 bases between the two germline ends. CDR1 SEHNR and CDR2 FQNEAQ come from the germline V gene (reference sequence). The CDR3 loop spans 14 amino acids. The CDR3 loop reads CASSSTRTDEKLFF. The CDR3 nucleotides are TGTGCCAGCAGCTCTACTCGGACTGATGAAAAACTGTTTTTT.

The chain employs TRBV29-1 and TRBJ1-2; 7 bases fit TRBD1. This CDR3 region has 12 residues. Losses at the gene ends were 3 bases for V and 4 bases for J; bases not matched to a gene: 2. CDR1 is SQVTM and CDR2 is ANQGSEA in the germline V gene. CDR3 residues: CSVEGQSYGYTF. CDR3 nucleotide sequence: TGCAGCGTTGAGGGACAGAGCTATGGCTACACCTTC.

The V call is TRBV19, the J call TRBJ2-1; D perhaps matches TRBD2 (6 bases). Germline V gene lookup returns CDR1 LNHDA and CDR2 SQIVND (reference sequence). This CDR3 region has 11 residues. CDR3 in DNA: TGTGGTACTAGGCGGGGCAATGAGCAGTTCTTC. As protein: CGTRRGNEQFF.

This chain uses TRBV11-2 with TRBJ2-1; 11 bases map to TRBD2. Germline CDR1 and CDR2: SGHAT and FQNNGV. The CDR3 consists of 20 residues. V lost 0 bases to trimming and J lost 0 bases; unmatched junction nucleotides: 10. The CDR3 here is CASSLDLATSGVSSYNEQFF. CDR3 sequence (DNA): TGTGCCAGCAGCTTAGATCTTGCGACTAGCGGGGTCTCCTCCTACAATGAGCAGTTCTTC.

The CDR3 is CASSQEKRGRGYEQYF. DNA for the CDR3: TGCGCCAGCAGCCAAGAAAAGAGGGGCAGGGGCTACGAGCAGTACTTC. The chain joins TRBV4-1 to TRBJ2-7, with D possibly being TRBD1 (6 bases). V gave up 0 bases and J gave up 3 bases, with 15 bases separating them. Per germline, CDR1 MGHRA and CDR2 YSYEKL. The CDR3 has 16 amino acids.

This rearrangement joins TRBV4-3 to TRBJ2-2; tentative D call: TRBD2 (7 bases). Germline CDR1 and CDR2: LGHNA and YSLEER. The CDR3 totals 17 residues. Trimming shortened V by 2 bases and J by 4 bases, and 17 bases separated the two germline ends. CDR3 loop: CASSQSLAGASTGELFF. The CDR3 DNA is TGCGCCAGCAGCCAAAGCCTGGCGGGGGCTTCCACCGGGGAGCTGTTTTTT.

The chain uses TRBV18 and TRBJ1-5; D is perhaps TRBD1 (6 bases). The CDR3 consists of 14 residues. CDR1 and CDR2 from the germline V gene are KGHSH and LQKENI. V was pared by 2 bases and J by 7 bases, with 12 bases between. The CDR3 here is CASSPRDKGQPQHF. DNA for the CDR3: TGTGCCAGCTCACCAAGGGACAAGGGCCAGCCCCAGCATTTT.

This clone was recorded many times. The chain joins TRBV6-2 or TRBV6-3 to TRBJ2-1, with TRBD2 matching 16 bases. J gave up 9 bases and V 4 bases, and 12 bases lay outside the gene matches. This CDR3 spans 18 amino acids. Germline CDR1 MNHEY, CDR2 SVGEGT. The CDR3 region is CASSSPPGTSGGALEQFF. In nucleotides, the CDR3 is TGTGCCAGCAGTTCCCCGCCCGGGACTAGCGGGGGGGCCCTTGAGCAGTTCTTC.

The chain combines TRBV5-4 with TRBJ1-1, with 7 nucleotides matching TRBD1. The CDR3 has 14 amino acids. J was trimmed by 1 base and V by 6 bases; bases with no gene match: 6. Germline assignment: CDR1 SGHNT and CDR2 YYREEE (reference sequence). The CDR3 coding sequence is TGTGCCAGCACCCGGGACAGCCCGAACACTGAAGCTTTCTTT. This encodes CASTRDSPNTEAFF.

The rearrangement links TRBV5-6 to TRBJ2-7; 7 nucleotides match TRBD1. Germline CDR1 SGHDT, CDR2 YYEEEE. Losses at the gene ends were 1 base for V and 6 bases for J; bases not matched to a gene: 4. The CDR3 runs to 13 residues. CDR3 sequence reads: CASSLQPGGEQYF. The CDR3 DNA follows: TGTGCCAGCAGCTTGCAGCCAGGGGGCGAGCAGTACTTC.